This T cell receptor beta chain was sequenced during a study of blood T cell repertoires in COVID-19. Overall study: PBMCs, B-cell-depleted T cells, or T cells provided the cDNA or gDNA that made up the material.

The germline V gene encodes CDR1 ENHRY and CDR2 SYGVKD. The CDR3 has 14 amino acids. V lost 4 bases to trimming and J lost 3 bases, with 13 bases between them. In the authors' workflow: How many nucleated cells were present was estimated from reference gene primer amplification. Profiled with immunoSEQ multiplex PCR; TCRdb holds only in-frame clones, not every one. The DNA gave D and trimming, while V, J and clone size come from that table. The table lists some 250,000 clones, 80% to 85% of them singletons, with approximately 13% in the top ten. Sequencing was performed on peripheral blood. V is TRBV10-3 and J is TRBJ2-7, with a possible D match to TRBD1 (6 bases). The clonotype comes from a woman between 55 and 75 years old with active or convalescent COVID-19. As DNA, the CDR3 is TGTGCCATCAGTGTTACGGACAGATTCTACGAGCAGTACTTC. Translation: CAISVTDRFYEQYF.